The rows below give T cell receptor beta chains drawn from one sample of a study of CD8+ T cells in alopecia areata. Clones were read by immunoSEQ multiplex PCR, and TCRdb kept only the in-frame ones, dropping some. The sample holds hundreds of thousands of clones, approximately 67% seen once. The sequencing used CD4+ T cells sorted from blood, collected around week 46, from a patient treated with tofacitinib. The source of these receptors is a human donor with alopecia areata. Each CDR3 is given with its conserved first and last residue. A D gene is named only where the DNA matches it firmly. Clone size is not always given. Where it is, it says once, few, many or a class for expanded clones.

CDR3nt: TGTGCCTGGAGGGCGGGACAGGATACGCAGTATTTT
CDR3aa: CAWRAGQDTQYF
abundance: NA
j_gene: TRBJ2-3
d_gene: NA
v_gene: TRBV30

CDR3nt: TGTGCCAGCACCGGAGCGGGGATTGACACTGAAGCTTTCTTT
CDR3aa: CASTGAGIDTEAFF
abundance: NA
j_gene: TRBJ1-1
d_gene: NA
v_gene: TRBV2

CDR3nt: TGTGCCAGCAGTTTAGGGGACGTCTCCTACGAGCAGTACTTC
CDR3aa: CASSLGDVSYEQYF
abundance: NA
j_gene: TRBJ2-7
d_gene: NA
v_gene: TRBV25-1

CDR3nt: TGCAGCGTTGACCGACAGGGCAAGCCTTACAATGAGCAGTTCTTC
CDR3aa: CSVDRQGKPYNEQFF
abundance: NA
j_gene: TRBJ2-1
d_gene: TRBD1
v_gene: TRBV29-1

CDR3nt: TGTGCCACCTCCCTAGGACTAGCGGGGGCCTACGAGCAGTACTTC
CDR3aa: CATSLGLAGAYEQYF
abundance: once
j_gene: TRBJ2-7
d_gene: TRBD2
v_gene: TRBV11-2

CDR3nt: TGTGCCAGCTCACCACCATCCGGGGGCCTGGCTGGGGCCAACGTCCTGACTTTC
CDR3aa: CASSPPSGGLAGANVLTF
abundance: NA
j_gene: TRBJ2-6
d_gene: NA
v_gene: TRBV18

CDR3nt: TGCGCCAGCAGTCAATGCCTTGCGGGGAACACTGAAGCTTTCTTT
CDR3aa: CASSQCLAGNTEAFF
abundance: NA
j_gene: TRBJ1-1
d_gene: NA
v_gene: TRBV23-1

CDR3nt: TGTGCCAGCCAAAGCGGGGGAGTCACAGATACGCAGTATTTT
CDR3aa: CASQSGGVTDTQYF
abundance: NA
j_gene: TRBJ2-3
d_gene: TRBD2
v_gene: TRBV6-1

CDR3nt: TGTGCCAGCAGCGTGGGACAGCATGCAAACACCATATATTTT
CDR3aa: CASSVGQHANTIYF
abundance: NA
j_gene: TRBJ1-3
d_gene: TRBD1
v_gene: TRBV7-2

CDR3nt: TGTGCCAGCAGTGAAATTTGGGACAGCGCCTACGAGCAGTACTTC
CDR3aa: CASSEIWDSAYEQYF
abundance: NA
j_gene: TRBJ2-7
d_gene: TRBD1
v_gene: TRBV6-1

CDR3nt: TGCAGCGTACGTCCGACAGGAGGGCAGAATGAGCAGTTCTTC
CDR3aa: CSVRPTGGQNEQFF
abundance: once
j_gene: TRBJ2-1
d_gene: NA
v_gene: TRBV29-1

CDR3nt: TGTGCCAGCAGCTTGGGCAGGGGGGTCTACAATGAGCAGTTCTTC
CDR3aa: CASSLGRGVYNEQFF
abundance: few
j_gene: TRBJ2-1
d_gene: NA
v_gene: TRBV11-2

CDR3nt: TGTGCCAGCAGTTTACAGGGGGGTACAGATACGCAGTATTTT
CDR3aa: CASSLQGGTDTQYF
abundance: NA
j_gene: TRBJ2-3
d_gene: TRBD1
v_gene: TRBV7-2

CDR3nt: TGTGCCAGCAGTACACGGATTGAAGCTTTCTTT
CDR3aa: CASSTRIEAFF
abundance: once
j_gene: TRBJ1-1
d_gene: NA
v_gene: TRBV25-1

CDR3nt: TGCAGCGTTGGGACAGGGCTATTGAGCTCCTACGAGCAGTACTTC
CDR3aa: CSVGTGLLSSYEQYF
abundance: few
j_gene: TRBJ2-7
d_gene: TRBD1
v_gene: TRBV29-1

CDR3nt: TGTGCCTGGAGTAGAGGACAGGGGGCGTGGGAGCAGTACTTC
CDR3aa: CAWSRGQGAWEQYF
abundance: once
j_gene: TRBJ2-7
d_gene: TRBD1
v_gene: TRBV30

CDR3nt: TGTGCCAGCTCACTGGAAAAACTCTCTGGGGCCAACGTCCTGACTTTC
CDR3aa: CASSLEKLSGANVLTF
abundance: NA
j_gene: TRBJ2-6
d_gene: NA
v_gene: TRBV18

CDR3nt: TGTGCCAGCAGATCGGGGGTATGGGAGACCCAGTACTTC
CDR3aa: CASRSGVWETQYF
abundance: NA
j_gene: TRBJ2-5
d_gene: NA
v_gene: TRBV2

CDR3nt: TGCGCCAGCAGCCCCACCCCGACAGGGGGCAATGGTCAGCCCCAGCATTTT
CDR3aa: CASSPTPTGGNGQPQHF
abundance: NA
j_gene: TRBJ1-5
d_gene: TRBD1
v_gene: TRBV5-1

CDR3nt: TGTGCCTGGAGCCATTTTGGGGATGGCTACACCTTC
CDR3aa: CAWSHFGDGYTF
abundance: NA
j_gene: TRBJ1-2
d_gene: NA
v_gene: TRBV30

CDR3nt: TGCAGCGTTGGACCTACCGACTATGGCTACACCTTC
CDR3aa: CSVGPTDYGYTF
abundance: NA
j_gene: TRBJ1-2
d_gene: NA
v_gene: TRBV29-1